This T cell receptor beta chain appears in the sequencing data of a study of blood T cell repertoires in COVID-19. About the research overall: Collection of acute and convalescent COVID-19 samples took place in the United States, Italy and Spain. PBMCs, B-cell-depleted T cells, or T cells provided the cDNA or gDNA that made up the material.

Study processing details: Amplification of reference gene primers provided the estimated nucleated cell counts. Assay: immunoSEQ multiplex PCR; the TCRdb copy retains only in-frame clones and omits some. V, J and clone size are those of that table, while D and trimming were read from the DNA. The data show roughly 230,000 clones, around 80% seen once. The CDR3 extends over 13 amino acids. Unmatched junction bases numbered 2, after V lost 4 bases and J lost 4 bases. Germline CDR1 reads KGHSH; CDR2 reads LQKENI. Sequencing was done on a sample of peripheral blood. This receptor was obtained from a man aged 40-50 years with active or convalescent COVID-19. The V gene is TRBV18, the J gene TRBJ1-1, with 8 bases aligning to TRBD1. Here the CDR3 DNA reads TGTGCCAGCTCACGGACAGGGACCACTGAAGCTTTCTTT. Residues: CASSRTGTTEAFF.